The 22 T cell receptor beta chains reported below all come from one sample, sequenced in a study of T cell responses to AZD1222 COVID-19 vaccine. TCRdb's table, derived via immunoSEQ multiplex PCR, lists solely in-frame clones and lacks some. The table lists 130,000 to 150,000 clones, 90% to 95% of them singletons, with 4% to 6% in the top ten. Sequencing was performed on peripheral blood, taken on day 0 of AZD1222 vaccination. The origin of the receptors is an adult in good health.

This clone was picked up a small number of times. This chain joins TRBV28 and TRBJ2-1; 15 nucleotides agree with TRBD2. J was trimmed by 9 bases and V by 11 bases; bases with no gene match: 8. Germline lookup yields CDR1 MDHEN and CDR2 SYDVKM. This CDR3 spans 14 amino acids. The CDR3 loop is CASEPGLAGGEQFF. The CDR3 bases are TGTGCCTCGGAACCGGGACTAGCGGGAGGTGAGCAGTTCTTC. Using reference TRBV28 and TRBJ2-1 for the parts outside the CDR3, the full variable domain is DVKVTQSSRYLVKRTGEKVFLECVQDMDHENMFWYRQDPGLGLRLIYFSYDVKMKEKGDIPEGYSVSREKKERFSLILESASTNQTSMYLCASEPGLAGGEQFFGPGTRLTVL.

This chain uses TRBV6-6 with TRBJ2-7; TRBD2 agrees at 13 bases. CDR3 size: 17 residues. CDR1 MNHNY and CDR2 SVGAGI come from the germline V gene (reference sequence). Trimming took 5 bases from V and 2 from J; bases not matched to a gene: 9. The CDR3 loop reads CASSRSGLAGETYEQYF. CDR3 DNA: TGTGCCAGCAGTCGATCCGGACTAGCGGGGGAGACCTACGAGCAGTACTTC.

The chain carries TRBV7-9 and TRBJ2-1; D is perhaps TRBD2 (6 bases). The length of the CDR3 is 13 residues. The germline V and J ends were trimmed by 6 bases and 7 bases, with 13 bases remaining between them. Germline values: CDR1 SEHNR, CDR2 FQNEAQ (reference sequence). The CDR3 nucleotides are TGTGCCAGCAGTACTAGCTTGTCTAATGAGCAGTTCTTC. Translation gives CASSTSLSNEQFF.

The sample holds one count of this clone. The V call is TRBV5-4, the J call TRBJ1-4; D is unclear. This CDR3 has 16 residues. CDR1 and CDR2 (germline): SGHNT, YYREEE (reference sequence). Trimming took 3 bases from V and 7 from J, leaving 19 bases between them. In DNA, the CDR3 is TGTGCCAGCAGCTCGGGCTCTCCGGAGGGTAGTGAAAAACTGTTTTTT. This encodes CASSSGSPEGSEKLFF.

The CDR3: CASSQDGSRDPYEQYF. In DNA, the CDR3 is TGCGCCAGCAGCCAAGATGGAAGTAGAGACCCCTACGAGCAGTACTTC. This chain connects TRBV4-1 to TRBJ2-7; D call uncertain. V was clipped by 0 bases and J by 2 bases, with 14 bases between them. The CDR3 spans 16 residues. The V gene's germline CDR1 is MGHRA and CDR2 YSYEKL.

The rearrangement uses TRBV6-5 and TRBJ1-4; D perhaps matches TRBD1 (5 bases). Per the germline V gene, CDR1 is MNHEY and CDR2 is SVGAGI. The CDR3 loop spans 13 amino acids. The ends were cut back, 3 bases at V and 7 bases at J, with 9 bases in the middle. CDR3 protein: CASSYGGFEKLFF. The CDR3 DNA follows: TGTGCCAGCAGTTATGGGGGATTTGAAAAACTGTTTTTT.

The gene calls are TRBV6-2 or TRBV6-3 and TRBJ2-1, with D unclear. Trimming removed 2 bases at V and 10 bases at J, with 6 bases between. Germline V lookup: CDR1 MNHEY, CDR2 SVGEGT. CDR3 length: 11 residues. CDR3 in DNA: TGTGCCAGCAGTTACGCGTGGGAGCAGTTCTTC. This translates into CASSYAWEQFF.

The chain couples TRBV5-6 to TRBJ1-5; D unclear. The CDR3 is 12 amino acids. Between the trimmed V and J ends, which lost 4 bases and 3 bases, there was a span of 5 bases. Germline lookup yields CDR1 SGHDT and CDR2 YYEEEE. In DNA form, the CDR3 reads TGTGCCAGCAGCCCCCTCAATCAGCCCCAGCATTTT. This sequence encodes CASSPLNQPQHF.

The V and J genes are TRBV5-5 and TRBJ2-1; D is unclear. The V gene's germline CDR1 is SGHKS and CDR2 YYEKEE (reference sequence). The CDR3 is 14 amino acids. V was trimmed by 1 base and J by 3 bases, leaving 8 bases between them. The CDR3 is CASSLFSGYNEQFF. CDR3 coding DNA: TGTGCCAGCAGCTTGTTTTCCGGCTACAATGAGCAGTTCTTC.

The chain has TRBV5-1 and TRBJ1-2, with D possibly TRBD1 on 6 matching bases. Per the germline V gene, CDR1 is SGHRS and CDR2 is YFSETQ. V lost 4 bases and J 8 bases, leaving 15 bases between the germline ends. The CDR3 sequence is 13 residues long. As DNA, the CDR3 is TGCGCCAGCAGCGAACAGGGCCTGCGGGGCTACACCTTC. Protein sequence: CASSEQGLRGYTF.

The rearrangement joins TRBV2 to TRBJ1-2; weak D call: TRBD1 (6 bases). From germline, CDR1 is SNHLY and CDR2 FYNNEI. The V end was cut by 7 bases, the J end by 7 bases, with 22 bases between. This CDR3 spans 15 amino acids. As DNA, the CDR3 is TGTGCCAGCAAAAACAGGGCGGAGAGTTTGAGTGGCTACACCTTC. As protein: CASKNRAESLSGYTF.

DNA of the CDR3: TGTGCCAGCAGTGAAGTCTACAGAGATAACACTGAAGCTTTCTTT. Its protein product is CASSEVYRDNTEAFF. The chain combines TRBV6-1 with TRBJ1-1; D gene unclear. Germline V lookup: CDR1 MNHNS, CDR2 SASEGT. This CDR3 has 15 amino acids. The V end was cut by 1 base, the J end by 2 bases, with 11 bases between.

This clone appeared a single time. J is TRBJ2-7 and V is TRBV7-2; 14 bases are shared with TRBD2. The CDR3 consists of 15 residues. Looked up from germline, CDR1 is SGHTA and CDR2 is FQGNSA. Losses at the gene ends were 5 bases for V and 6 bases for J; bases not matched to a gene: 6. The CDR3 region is CASSTGTSGGGEQYF. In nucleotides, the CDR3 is TGTGCCAGCAGCACCGGGACTAGCGGGGGAGGCGAGCAGTACTTC.

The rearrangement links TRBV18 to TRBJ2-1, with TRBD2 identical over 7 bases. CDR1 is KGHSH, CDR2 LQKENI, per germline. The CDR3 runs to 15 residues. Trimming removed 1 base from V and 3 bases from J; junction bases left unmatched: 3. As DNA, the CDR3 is TGTGCCAGCTCACCACGAGCGGGAAGCTACAATGAGCAGTTCTTC. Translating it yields CASSPRAGSYNEQFF.

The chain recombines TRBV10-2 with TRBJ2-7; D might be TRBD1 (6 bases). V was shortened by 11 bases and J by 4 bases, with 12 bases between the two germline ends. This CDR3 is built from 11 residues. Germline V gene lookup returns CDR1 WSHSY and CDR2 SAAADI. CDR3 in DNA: TGCGCCGCTATGGGGACATACGAGCAGTACTTC. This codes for CAAMGTYEQYF.

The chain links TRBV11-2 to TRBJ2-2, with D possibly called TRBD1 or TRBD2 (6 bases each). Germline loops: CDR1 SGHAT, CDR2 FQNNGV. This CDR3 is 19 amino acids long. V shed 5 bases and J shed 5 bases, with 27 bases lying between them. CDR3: CASSPTGVSGTPYTGELFF. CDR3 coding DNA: TGTGCCAGCAGCCCGACGGGGGTCTCCGGGACACCTTATACCGGGGAGCTGTTTTTT. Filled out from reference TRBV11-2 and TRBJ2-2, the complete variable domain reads EAGVAQSPRYKIIEKRQSVAFWCNPISGHATLYWYQQILGQGPKLLIQFQNNGVVDDSQLPKDRFSAERLKGVDSTLKIQPAKLEDSAVYLCASSPTGVSGTPYTGELFFGEGSRLTVL.

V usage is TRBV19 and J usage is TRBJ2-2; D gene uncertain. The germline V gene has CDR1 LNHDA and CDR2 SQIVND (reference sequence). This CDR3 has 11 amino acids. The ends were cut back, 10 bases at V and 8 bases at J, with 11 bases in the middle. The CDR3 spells CATYWAGELFF. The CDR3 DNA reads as TGTGCCACCTACTGGGCTGGGGAGCTGTTTTTT. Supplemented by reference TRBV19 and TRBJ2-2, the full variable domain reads DGGITQSPKYLFRKEGQNVTLSCEQNLNHDAMYWYRQDPGQGLRLIYYSQIVNDFQKGDIAEGYSVSREKKESFPLTVTSAQKNPTAFYLCATYWAGELFFGEGSRLTVL.

The CDR3 nucleotides read TGTGCCAGCAGTTACTCGATCTTCAGGGGTCGGGGTACTGAAGCTTTCTTT. This sequence encodes CASSYSIFRGRGTEAFF. The chain uses TRBV6-2 or TRBV6-3 and TRBJ1-1, with a weak D call TRBD1 (6 bases). Between the trimmed V and J ends, which lost 0 bases and 5 bases, there was a span of 19 bases. CDR3 length: 17 residues. Germline V CDR1 and CDR2: MNHEY, SVGEGT.

The DNA for the CDR3 is TGTGCCAGTTCCCCCCGAGGGAGCTGGACCCAGTACTTC. Its protein product is CASSPRGSWTQYF. The J gene is TRBJ2-5, the V gene TRBV19, with TRBD2 as a possible D gene (5 bases). The length of the CDR3 is 13 residues. The V end lost 8 bases, the J end lost 7 bases, and 17 bases lay between the germline ends. The germline V gene encodes CDR1 LNHDA and CDR2 SQIVND (reference sequence).

The CDR3 loop is CASSSPPGDNSPLHF. The CDR3 bases are TGTGCCAGCAGTTCCCCCCCGGGGGATAATTCACCCCTCCACTTT. The chain is built from TRBV28 and TRBJ1-6; D perhaps matches TRBD1 (5 bases). Germline V gene data show CDR1 as MDHEN and CDR2 as SYDVKM. This CDR3 region has 15 residues. V was clipped by 4 bases and J by 5 bases, with 12 bases between them.

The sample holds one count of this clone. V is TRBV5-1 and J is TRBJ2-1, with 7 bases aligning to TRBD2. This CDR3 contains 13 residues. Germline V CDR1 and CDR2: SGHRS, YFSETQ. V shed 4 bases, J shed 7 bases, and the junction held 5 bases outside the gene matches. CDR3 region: CASSPGGGNEQFF. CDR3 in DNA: TGCGCCAGCAGCCCCGGCGGGGGTAATGAGCAGTTCTTC.

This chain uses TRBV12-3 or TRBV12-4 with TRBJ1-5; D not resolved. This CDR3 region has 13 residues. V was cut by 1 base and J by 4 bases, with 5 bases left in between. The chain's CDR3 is CASSLGRNQPQHF. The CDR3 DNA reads TGTGCCAGCAGTTTAGGCAGGAATCAGCCCCAGCATTTT.